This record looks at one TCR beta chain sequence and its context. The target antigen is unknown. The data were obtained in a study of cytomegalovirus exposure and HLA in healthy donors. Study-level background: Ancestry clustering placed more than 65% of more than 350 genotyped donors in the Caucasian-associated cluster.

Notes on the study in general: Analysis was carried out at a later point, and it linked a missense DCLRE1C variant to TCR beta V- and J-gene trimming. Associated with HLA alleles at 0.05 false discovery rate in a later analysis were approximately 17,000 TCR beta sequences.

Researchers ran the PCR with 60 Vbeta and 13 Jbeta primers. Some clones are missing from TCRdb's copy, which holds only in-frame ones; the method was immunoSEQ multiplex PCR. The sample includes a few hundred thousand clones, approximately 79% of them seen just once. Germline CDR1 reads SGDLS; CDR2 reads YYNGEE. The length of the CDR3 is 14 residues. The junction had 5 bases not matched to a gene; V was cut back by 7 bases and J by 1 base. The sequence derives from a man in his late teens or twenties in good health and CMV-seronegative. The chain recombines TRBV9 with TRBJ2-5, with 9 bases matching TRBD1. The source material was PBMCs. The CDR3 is CASRRGQGQETQYF. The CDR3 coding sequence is TGTGCCAGCCGCCGGGGACAGGGCCAAGAGACCCAGTACTTC.